The sequence of this T cell receptor (beta chain) was determined in a study of T cells expressing NK-cell markers. On the study more broadly: Most of the eight sequenced donors were HCMV-seropositive; one was seronegative.

TCRdb reprocessed the 5' RACE reads and stores each CDR3 protein as one record, lacking DNA. The repertoire table contains roughly 420,000 distinct CDR3 sequences. Worth noting for this clonotype: Its antigen is as yet unknown.

Germline values: CDR1 DFQATT, CDR2 SNEGSKA (reference sequence). The CDR3 has 11 amino acids. Notes on the study in general: Several donors showed dominant NKG2C+ clonotypes comprising about 1.0-7.5% of their CD8+ T cells.

This sequence joins TRBV20-1 and TRBJ2-1. The sample taken for sequencing was blood T cells: a sorted CD56 or NKG2C T cell subset, CD4+ or CD8+ T cells, or bulk PBMC T cells (not recorded which). This receptor was obtained from a woman aged 18-70 years in good health. CDR3 protein: CSARVVDEQFF.